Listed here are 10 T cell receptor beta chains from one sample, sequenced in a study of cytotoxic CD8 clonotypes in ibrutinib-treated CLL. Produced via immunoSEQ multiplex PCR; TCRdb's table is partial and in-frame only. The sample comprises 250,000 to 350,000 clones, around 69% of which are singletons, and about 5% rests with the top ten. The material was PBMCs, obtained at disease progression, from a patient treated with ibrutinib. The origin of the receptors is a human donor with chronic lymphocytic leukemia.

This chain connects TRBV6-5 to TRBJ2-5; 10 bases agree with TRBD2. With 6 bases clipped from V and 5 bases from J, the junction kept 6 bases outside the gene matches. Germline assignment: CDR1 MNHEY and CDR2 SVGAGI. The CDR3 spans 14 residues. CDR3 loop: CASSATSGVETQYF. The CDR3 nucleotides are TGTGCCAGCAGCGCAACTAGCGGGGTTGAGACCCAGTACTTC.

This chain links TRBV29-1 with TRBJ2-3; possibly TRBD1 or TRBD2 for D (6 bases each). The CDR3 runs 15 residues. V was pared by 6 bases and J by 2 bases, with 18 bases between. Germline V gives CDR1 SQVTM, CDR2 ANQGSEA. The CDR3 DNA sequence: TGCAGCGTAGGGGGGAAGGATTCCTACACAGATACGCAGTATTTT. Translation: CSVGGKDSYTDTQYF.

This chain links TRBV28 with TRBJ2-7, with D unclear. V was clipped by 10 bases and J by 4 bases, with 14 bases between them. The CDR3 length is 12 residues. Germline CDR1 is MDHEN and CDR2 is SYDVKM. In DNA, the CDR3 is TGTGCCACCCAGTTCCGGTTGTACGAGCAGTACTTC. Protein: CATQFRLYEQYF.

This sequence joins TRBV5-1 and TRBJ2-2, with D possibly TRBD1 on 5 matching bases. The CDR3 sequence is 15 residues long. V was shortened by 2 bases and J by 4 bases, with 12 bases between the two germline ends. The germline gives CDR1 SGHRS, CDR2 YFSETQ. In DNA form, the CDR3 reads TGCGCCAGCAGCTTACCAACAGGTGGCACCGGGGAGCTGTTTTTT. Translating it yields CASSLPTGGTGELFF.

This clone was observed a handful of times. The CDR3 region is CASSSGQGKYEQYF. Here the CDR3 DNA reads TGTGCCAGCAGCTCCGGACAGGGGAAATACGAGCAGTACTTC. This sequence joins TRBV11-2 and TRBJ2-7; 9 bases fit TRBD1. The CDR3 has 14 amino acids. The germline CDR1 and CDR2 sequences are SGHAT and FQNNGV. V trimming: 4 bases; J trimming: 4 bases; junction bases outside the gene matches: 5. Full variable domain (missing parts from reference TRBV11-2 and TRBJ2-7): EAGVAQSPRYKIIEKRQSVAFWCNPISGHATLYWYQQILGQGPKLLIQFQNNGVVDDSQLPKDRFSAERLKGVDSTLKIQPAKLEDSAVYLCASSSGQGKYEQYFGPGTRLTVT.

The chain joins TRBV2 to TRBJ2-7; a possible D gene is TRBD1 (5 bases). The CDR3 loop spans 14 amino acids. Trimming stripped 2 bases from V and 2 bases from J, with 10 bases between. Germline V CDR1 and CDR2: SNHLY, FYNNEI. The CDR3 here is CASSEQGTPYEQYF. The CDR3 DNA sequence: TGTGCCAGCAGTGAACAGGGAACCCCCTACGAGCAGTACTTC.

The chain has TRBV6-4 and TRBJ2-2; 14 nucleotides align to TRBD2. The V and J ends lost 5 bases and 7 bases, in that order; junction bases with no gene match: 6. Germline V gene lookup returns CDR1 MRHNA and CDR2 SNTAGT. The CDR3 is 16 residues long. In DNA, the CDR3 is TGTGCCAGCAGTAACCCGGGACTAGCGGGAGTCGGGGAGCTGTTTTTT. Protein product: CASSNPGLAGVGELFF.

CDR3 amino acids: CASSDQIGGGAYNEQFF. The CDR3 DNA sequence: TGTGCCAGCAGTGACCAGATTGGCGGGGGGGCGTACAATGAGCAGTTCTTC. The chain joins TRBV6-4 to TRBJ2-1; 9 positions agree with TRBD2. Germline V lookup: CDR1 MRHNA, CDR2 SNTAGT. CDR3 size: 17 residues. The trim removed 2 bases at V and 4 bases at J, leaving 9 bases unmatched.

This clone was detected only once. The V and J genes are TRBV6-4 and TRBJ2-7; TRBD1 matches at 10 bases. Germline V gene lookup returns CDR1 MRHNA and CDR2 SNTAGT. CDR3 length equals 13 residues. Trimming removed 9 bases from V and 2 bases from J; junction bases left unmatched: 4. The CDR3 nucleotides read TGTGCCAGGGAAGGACAGGGGGCCTACGAGCAGTACTTC. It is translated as CAREGQGAYEQYF.

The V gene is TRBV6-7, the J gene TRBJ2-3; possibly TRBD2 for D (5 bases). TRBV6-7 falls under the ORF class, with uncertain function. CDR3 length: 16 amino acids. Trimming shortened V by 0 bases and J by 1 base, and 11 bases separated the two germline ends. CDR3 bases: TGTGCCAGCAGTTACTCAGACGGGCGGGGCACAGATACGCAGTATTTT. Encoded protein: CASSYSDGRGTDTQYF.